A single sample is the source of the 23 T cell receptor beta chains below, sequenced in a study of cytomegalovirus exposure and HLA in healthy donors. PCR involved 60 Vbeta and 13 Jbeta primers. Sequencing was performed with immunoSEQ multiplex PCR; in TCRdb, only in-frame clones are kept and a portion is missing. The sample lists 120,000 to 150,000 clones; roughly four fifths were seen once. The sequenced material came from PBMCs. All receptors come from a man aged 40-55 years in good health and CMV-seropositive.

This clone has only one observation. V is TRBV19 and J is TRBJ2-7; maybe TRBD1 (5 bases). The CDR3 consists of 16 residues. Germline CDR1 reads LNHDA; CDR2 reads SQIVND (reference sequence). Trimming took 9 bases from V and 7 from J, leaving 28 bases between them. CDR3 amino acids: CASALDGQRSLREQYF. The CDR3 DNA reads TGTGCCAGCGCTCTAGACGGACAAAGGTCTCTAAGGGAGCAGTACTTC.

V is TRBV6-5 and J is TRBJ1-2, with D hard to call. Trimming removed 5 bases from V and 3 bases from J, with 10 bases in between. Germline assignment: CDR1 MNHEY and CDR2 SVGAGI. CDR3 size: 13 residues. This chain's CDR3 is CASSEARYYGYTF. As DNA, the CDR3 is TGTGCCAGCAGTGAAGCTCGGTACTATGGCTACACCTTC.

The V and J genes are TRBV9 and TRBJ1-1; 10 bases line up with TRBD1. J gave up 13 bases and V 3 bases, and 18 bases lay outside the gene matches. Germline CDR1 and CDR2: SGDLS and YYNGEE. This CDR3 is built from 16 residues. DNA for the CDR3: TGTGCCAGCAGCGCTCGTCCCGGGACAGGGGAGGGGTATATTTTCTTT. Amino acid sequence: CASSARPGTGEGYIFF.

The V and J genes are TRBV11-2 and TRBJ2-7; TRBD1 is a possible D gene (5 bases). V was cut by 0 bases and J by 4 bases, with 16 bases left in between. The CDR3 runs 16 residues. Germline CDR1 reads SGHAT; CDR2 reads FQNNGV. CDR3 amino acids: CASSLDYGQFGYEQYF. In nucleotides, the CDR3 is TGTGCCAGCAGCTTAGATTATGGACAATTCGGTTACGAGCAGTACTTC.

The genes are TRBV9 and TRBJ2-1; 9 nucleotides align to TRBD2. There are 17 residues in the CDR3. V lost 2 bases, J lost 2 bases, and 8 bases stayed unmatched. The germline V gene has CDR1 SGDLS and CDR2 YYNGEE. The CDR3 DNA follows: TGTGCCAGCAGCGTCCCCTTAGCGGGAGAGGCCTACAATGAGCAGTTCTTC. It encodes CASSVPLAGEAYNEQFF. The full variable domain, in which reference TRBV9 and TRBJ2-1 provide the parts outside the CDR3, is DSGVTQTPKHLITATGQRVTLRCSPRSGDLSVYWYQQSLDQGLQFLIQYYNGEERAKGNILERFSAQQFPDLHSELNLSSLELGDSALYFCASSVPLAGEAYNEQFFGPGTRLTVL.

This clone has just a few counts. The chain links TRBV11-3 to TRBJ2-2; D is perhaps TRBD1 (5 bases). With 0 bases removed from V and 0 bases from J, the gap between germline ends came to 14 bases. The CDR3 consists of 18 residues. CDR1 and CDR2 (germline): SGHNT, YENEEA. The CDR3 coding sequence is TGTGCCAGCAGCTTAGATCAGGGTGGAACCGCGAACACCGGGGAGCTGTTTTTT. It translates to CASSLDQGGTANTGELFF.

This clone was observed a few times. The rearrangement links TRBV19 to TRBJ2-1; tentatively, D is TRBD1 (6 bases). Trimming left V 6 bases short and J 0 bases short, with 15 bases between. The CDR3 contains 16 residues. From germline, CDR1 is LNHDA and CDR2 SQIVND (reference sequence). The CDR3: CASSVPWTVSYNEQFF. The CDR3 nucleotides are TGTGCCAGTAGCGTCCCCTGGACAGTCTCCTACAATGAGCAGTTCTTC.

The V gene is TRBV7-3, the J gene TRBJ1-1, with no clear D. There are 13 residues in the CDR3. With 3 bases removed from V and 5 bases from J, the gap between germline ends came to 10 bases. Germline assignment: CDR1 SGHTA and CDR2 FQGTGA. CDR3 in DNA: TGTGCCAGCAGCTTGCTATCAAGTACTGAAGCTTTCTTT. Translating gives CASSLLSSTEAFF. Based on the CDR3 plus reference TRBV7-3 and TRBJ1-1, the full variable domain is GAGVSQTPSNKVTEKGKYVELRCDPISGHTALYWYRQSLGQGPEFLIYFQGTGAADDSGLPNDRFFAVRPEGSVSTLKIQRTERGDSAVYLCASSLLSSTEAFFGQGTRLTVV.

The rearrangement uses TRBV10-3 and TRBJ2-1, with 9 bases aligning to TRBD2. Looked up from germline, CDR1 is ENHRY and CDR2 is SYGVKD. V gave up 7 bases and J gave up 3 bases; unmatched junction bases: 4. The CDR3 covers 14 residues. The CDR3 region has the DNA TGTGCCATCAAGGGTAGCGGGAGCTACAATGAGCAGTTCTTC. This sequence encodes CAIKGSGSYNEQFF.

This chain uses TRBV6-5 with TRBJ2-3, with D perhaps matching TRBD1 (6 bases). The germline V gene has CDR1 MNHEY and CDR2 SVGAGI. V was pared by 6 bases and J by 0 bases, with 13 bases between. This CDR3 has 15 residues. CDR3 region: CASSQQGSSTDTQYF. The DNA for the CDR3 is TGTGCCAGCAGCCAACAGGGATCCAGCACAGATACGCAGTATTTT.

The V and J genes are TRBV7-2 and TRBJ1-2, with D uncertain. V lost 2 bases and J lost 2, with 9 bases in between. This CDR3 is 14 amino acids long. Germline V gene sequence: CDR1 SGHTA, CDR2 FQGNSA. For the CDR3, the DNA is TGTGCCAGCAGCTTATCTTCGGGGAACTATGGCTACACCTTC. Protein: CASSLSSGNYGYTF.

The V call is TRBV5-1, the J call TRBJ1-2, with D unresolved. CDR3 length: 17 amino acids. CDR1 and CDR2 (germline): SGHRS, YFSETQ. Deletions cut 0 bases from V and 0 bases from J, with 15 bases between. CDR3 DNA: TGCGCCAGCAGCTTGGCCGGATTCTCGGACTCTAACTATGGCTACACCTTC. The encoded protein is CASSLAGFSDSNYGYTF.

V and J are TRBV7-3 and TRBJ2-1; 7 bases map to TRBD2. CDR1 is SGHTA and CDR2 is FQGTGA in the germline V gene. CDR3 length: 18 amino acids. Trimming at V came to 3 bases and at J to 6 bases, leaving 17 bases not matched to a gene. The CDR3 here is CASSLGLRAGVPINEQFF. CDR3 nucleotide sequence: TGTGCCAGCAGCTTGGGTCTTAGGGCGGGAGTCCCGATCAATGAGCAGTTCTTC.

This clone was seen once. Additional DNA sequences in this sample encode the identical CDR3. This chain connects TRBV28 to TRBJ2-7; D gene uncertain. This CDR3 comprises 13 residues. The germline gives CDR1 MDHEN, CDR2 SYDVKM. V was trimmed by 2 bases and J by 2 bases, leaving 7 bases between them. In nucleotides, the CDR3 is TGTGCCAGCAGTTTAAATAGTCCCTACGAGCAGTACTTC. It codes for CASSLNSPYEQYF.

This clone was observed a handful of times. The chain couples TRBV7-9 to TRBJ1-5, with D unclear. Trimming took off 1 base at V and 9 bases at J, with 10 bases between the two ends. This CDR3 spans 13 amino acids. The germline CDR1 and CDR2 sequences are SEHNR and FQNEAQ (reference sequence). CDR3 sequence reads: CASSLGEPLPQHF. Here the CDR3 DNA reads TGTGCCAGCAGCTTAGGAGAGCCTTTGCCCCAGCATTTT.

This chain connects TRBV9 to TRBJ2-3, with 9 positions matching TRBD2. CDR1 SGDLS and CDR2 YYNGEE come from the germline V gene. The CDR3 loop spans 19 amino acids. With 0 bases clipped from V and 0 bases from J, the junction kept 11 bases outside the gene matches. CDR3 amino acids: CASSVVGTSLGSSTDTQYF. CDR3 nucleotides: TGTGCCAGCAGCGTAGTCGGGACTAGCTTGGGGTCGAGCACAGATACGCAGTATTTT.

This clone occurred a few times. This chain connects TRBV14 to TRBJ1-2; D is undetermined. This CDR3 comprises 15 residues. Germline CDR1 reads SGHDN; CDR2 reads FVKESK. Trimming took off 3 bases at V and 4 bases at J, with 15 bases between the two ends. CDR3 DNA sequence: TGTGCCAGCAGCCAGGTCAACCGAGAGCCCTATGGCTACACCTTC. It is translated as CASSQVNREPYGYTF.

The chain links TRBV7-9 to TRBJ2-6, with D possibly being TRBD1 (5 bases). The germline V gene encodes CDR1 SEHNR and CDR2 FQNEAQ (reference sequence). The V gene lost 1 base and the J gene lost 2 bases, with 9 bases spanning the gap. This CDR3 comprises 16 residues. CDR3 loop: CASSLVAGTGANVLTF. CDR3 DNA: TGTGCCAGCAGCTTAGTGGCAGGGACTGGGGCCAACGTCCTGACTTTC.

V and J are TRBV5-1 and TRBJ2-3; TRBD2 matches at 8 bases. After removal of 3 bases from V and 1 base from J, the junction contained 1 base not matched to a gene. The CDR3 length is 14 residues. Per germline, CDR1 SGHRS and CDR2 YFSETQ. Written as DNA, the CDR3 is TGCGCCAGCAGCTCGACTAGCGGCACAGATACGCAGTATTTT. The encoded protein is CASSSTSGTDTQYF.

The genes are TRBV19 and TRBJ1-3; D gene unclear. This CDR3 has 14 amino acids. CDR1 and CDR2 (germline): LNHDA, SQIVND (reference sequence). Trimming took 3 bases from V and 4 from J, leaving 10 bases between them. The CDR3 region has the DNA TGTGCCAGTAGTATTTCCCGCTACGGAAACACCATATATTTT. The encoded protein is CASSISRYGNTIYF.

As DNA, the CDR3 is TGTGCCAGCAGTAAACAGGCGGCGGAAACTGAAGCTTTCTTT. Translated, it gives CASSKQAAETEAFF. The chain couples TRBV6-1 to TRBJ1-1; possibly TRBD1 for D (5 bases). This CDR3 spans 14 amino acids. The germline CDR1 and CDR2 sequences are MNHNS and SASEGT. V dropped 5 bases and J dropped 5 bases, with 15 bases sitting between them.

This clone was counted once. This chain links TRBV11-1 with TRBJ2-1, with a possible D match to TRBD1 (6 bases). Between the trimmed V and J ends, which lost 5 bases and 10 bases, there was a span of 9 bases. Per germline, CDR1 SGHAT and CDR2 FQDESV (reference sequence). The CDR3 loop spans 11 amino acids. CDR3 amino acids: CASSLGTEQFF. CDR3 DNA: TGTGCCAGCAGCCTAGGGACAGAGCAGTTCTTC.

The chain joins TRBV6-1 to TRBJ1-2; TRBD1 matches 9 bases. Trimming removed 3 bases from V and 3 bases from J; junction bases left unmatched: 2. The CDR3 extends over 14 amino acids. Germline CDR1 MNHNS, CDR2 SASEGT. CDR3 region: CASSDRTGDYGYTF. The CDR3 region has the DNA TGTGCCAGCAGTGACCGGACAGGGGACTATGGCTACACCTTC.